The sequence of this T cell receptor beta chain was determined in a study of cytomegalovirus exposure and HLA in healthy donors. Primers included in the PCR were 60 Vbeta and 13 Jbeta primers. Repertoires were generated with immunoSEQ multiplex PCR, while TCRdb's copy carries only in-frame clones and drops some. The sample includes under 200,000 clones. The TCR originated in a woman under 30 in good health and CMV-seropositive. Sequencing input: PBMCs.

For the CDR3, the DNA is TGTGCCAGCAGTTACAGGGGGGGTGAAGCTTTCTTT. Its translation is CASSYRGGEAFF. The V call is TRBV6-5, the J call TRBJ1-1; tentatively, D is TRBD1 (6 bases). Trimming removed 2 bases at V and 7 bases at J, with 8 bases between. Germline V gene lookup returns CDR1 MNHEY and CDR2 SVGAGI. CDR3 length: 12 amino acids.